This T cell receptor beta chain was profiled in a study of T-cell reconstitution after alpha-beta-depleted transplantation in children. Unique molecular identifiers tagged the TCRbeta library. TCRdb ran MiXCR on the PCR reads and lists one entry per CDR3 protein. The data show 500,000 or so distinct CDR3 sequences, roughly 33% seen once. From germline, CDR1 is SEHNR and CDR2 FQNEAQ (reference sequence). V was pared by 5 bases and J by 7 bases, with 12 bases of the junction left unmatched. The CDR3 contains 16 residues. This chain links TRBV7-9 with TRBJ2-1; 9 bases fit TRBD2. The input for sequencing was PBMCs from the stem cell graft donor, taken from the stem cell graft. This clonotype was obtained from a human donor who donated a stem cell graft to a child with aplastic anemia. The CDR3 reads CASSVGDGLAMNEQFF. CDR3 DNA sequence: TGTGCCAGCAGCGTCGGTGATGGACTAGCGATGAATGAGCAGTTCTTC.